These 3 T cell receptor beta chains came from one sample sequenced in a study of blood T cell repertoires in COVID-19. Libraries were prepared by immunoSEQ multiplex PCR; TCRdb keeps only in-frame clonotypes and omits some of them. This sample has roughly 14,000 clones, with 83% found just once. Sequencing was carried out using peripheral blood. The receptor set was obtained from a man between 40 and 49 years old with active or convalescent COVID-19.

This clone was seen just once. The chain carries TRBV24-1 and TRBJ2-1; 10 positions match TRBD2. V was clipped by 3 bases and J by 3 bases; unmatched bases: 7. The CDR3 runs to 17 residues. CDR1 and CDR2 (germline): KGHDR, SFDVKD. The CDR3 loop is CATSDPTSGKNYNEQFF. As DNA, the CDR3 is TGTGCCACCAGTGATCCAACTAGCGGGAAGAACTACAATGAGCAGTTCTTC.

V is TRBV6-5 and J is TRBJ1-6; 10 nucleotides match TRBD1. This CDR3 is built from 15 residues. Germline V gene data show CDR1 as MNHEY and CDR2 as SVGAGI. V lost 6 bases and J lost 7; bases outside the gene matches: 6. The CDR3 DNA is TGTGCCAGCAGCTCCCCGGGACAGGGGAATTCACCCCTCCACTTT. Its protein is CASSSPGQGNSPLHF.

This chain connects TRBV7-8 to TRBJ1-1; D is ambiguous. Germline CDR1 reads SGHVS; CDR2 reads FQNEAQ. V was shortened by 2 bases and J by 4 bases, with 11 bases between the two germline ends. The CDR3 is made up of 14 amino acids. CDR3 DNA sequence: TGTGCCAGCAGCTTAAAGGGTCGGGGCACTGAAGCTTTCTTT. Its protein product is CASSLKGRGTEAFF.